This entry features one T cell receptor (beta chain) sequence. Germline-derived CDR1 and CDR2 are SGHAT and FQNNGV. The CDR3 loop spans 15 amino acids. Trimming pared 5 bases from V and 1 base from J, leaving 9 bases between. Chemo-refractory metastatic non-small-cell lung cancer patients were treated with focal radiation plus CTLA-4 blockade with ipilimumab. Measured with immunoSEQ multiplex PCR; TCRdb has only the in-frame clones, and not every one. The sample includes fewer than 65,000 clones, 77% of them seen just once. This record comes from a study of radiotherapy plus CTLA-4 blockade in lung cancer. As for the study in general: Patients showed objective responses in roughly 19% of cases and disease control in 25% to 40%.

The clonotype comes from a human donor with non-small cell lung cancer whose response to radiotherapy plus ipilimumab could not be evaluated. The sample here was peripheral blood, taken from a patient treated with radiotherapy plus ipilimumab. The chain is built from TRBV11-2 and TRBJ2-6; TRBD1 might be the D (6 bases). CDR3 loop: CASSRQVSGANVLTF. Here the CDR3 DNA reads TGTGCCAGCAGCCGACAGGTATCTGGGGCCAACGTCCTGACTTTC. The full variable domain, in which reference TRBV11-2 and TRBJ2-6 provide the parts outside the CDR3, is EAGVAQSPRYKIIEKRQSVAFWCNPISGHATLYWYQQILGQGPKLLIQFQNNGVVDDSQLPKDRFSAERLKGVDSTLKIQPAKLEDSAVYLCASSRQVSGANVLTFGAGSRLTVL.